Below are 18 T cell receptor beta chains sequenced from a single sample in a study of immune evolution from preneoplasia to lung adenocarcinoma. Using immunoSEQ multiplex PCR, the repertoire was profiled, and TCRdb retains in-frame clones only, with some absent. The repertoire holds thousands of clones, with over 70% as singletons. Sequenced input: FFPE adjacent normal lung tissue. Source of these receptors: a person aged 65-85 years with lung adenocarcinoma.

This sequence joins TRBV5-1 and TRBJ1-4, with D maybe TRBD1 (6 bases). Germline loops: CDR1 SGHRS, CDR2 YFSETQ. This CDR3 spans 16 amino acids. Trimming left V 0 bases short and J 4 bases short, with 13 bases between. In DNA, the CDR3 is TGCGCCAGCAGCTTGGGTCTGACAGGCGGTAATGAAAAACTGTTTTTT. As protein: CASSLGLTGGNEKLFF.

CDR3 nucleotides: TGTGCCAGCAGCTTGGACAGCGGGTGGCCCCAGCATTTT. As protein: CASSLDSGWPQHF. The V call is TRBV7-2, the J call TRBJ1-5; D is perhaps TRBD1 (6 bases). The length of the CDR3 is 13 residues. The germline V gene has CDR1 SGHTA and CDR2 FQGNSA. V lost 3 bases to trimming and J lost 9 bases, with 12 bases between them.

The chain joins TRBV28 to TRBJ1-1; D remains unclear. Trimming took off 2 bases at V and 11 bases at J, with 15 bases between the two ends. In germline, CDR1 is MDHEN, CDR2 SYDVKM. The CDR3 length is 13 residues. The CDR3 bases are TGTGCCAGCAGTTTAGCTACCGGGCCCTGGGCTTTCTTT. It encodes CASSLATGPWAFF. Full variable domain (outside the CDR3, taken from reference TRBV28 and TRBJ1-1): DVKVTQSSRYLVKRTGEKVFLECVQDMDHENMFWYRQDPGLGLRLIYFSYDVKMKEKGDIPEGYSVSREKKERFSLILESASTNQTSMYLCASSLATGPWAFFGQGTRLTVV.

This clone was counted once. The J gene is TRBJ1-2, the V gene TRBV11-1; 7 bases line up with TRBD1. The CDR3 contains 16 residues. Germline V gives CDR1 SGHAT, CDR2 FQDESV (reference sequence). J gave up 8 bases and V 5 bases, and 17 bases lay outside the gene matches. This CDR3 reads CASSLHSGTVREGYTF. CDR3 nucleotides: TGTGCCAGCAGCCTCCATTCCGGGACAGTCAGGGAGGGCTACACCTTC.

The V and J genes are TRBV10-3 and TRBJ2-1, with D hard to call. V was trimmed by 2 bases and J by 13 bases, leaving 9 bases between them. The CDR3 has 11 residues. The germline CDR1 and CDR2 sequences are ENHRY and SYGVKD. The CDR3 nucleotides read TGTGCCATCAGTGAGGAGAGCCTACAGTTCTTC. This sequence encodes CAISEESLQFF.

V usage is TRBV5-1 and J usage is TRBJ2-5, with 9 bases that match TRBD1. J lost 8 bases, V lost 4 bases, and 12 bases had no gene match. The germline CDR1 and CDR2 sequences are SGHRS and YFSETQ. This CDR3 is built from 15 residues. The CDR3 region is CASSTRTGEGNTQYF. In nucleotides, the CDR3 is TGCGCCAGCAGCACCCGGACAGGGGAGGGAAATACCCAGTACTTC.

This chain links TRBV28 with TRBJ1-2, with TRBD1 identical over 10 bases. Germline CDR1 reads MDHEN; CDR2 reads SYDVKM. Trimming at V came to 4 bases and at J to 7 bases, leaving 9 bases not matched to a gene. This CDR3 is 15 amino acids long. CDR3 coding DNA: TGTGCCAGCAGTTCGCCCGGGACAGGGGCCCTTGGCTACACCTTC. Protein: CASSSPGTGALGYTF.

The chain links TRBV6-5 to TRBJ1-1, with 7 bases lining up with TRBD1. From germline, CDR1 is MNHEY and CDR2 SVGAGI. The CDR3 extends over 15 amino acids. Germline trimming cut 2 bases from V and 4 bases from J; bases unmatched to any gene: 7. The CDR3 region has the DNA TGTGCCAGCAGTTACCTTTTCAGGGGGTCCACTGAAGCTTTCTTT. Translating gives CASSYLFRGSTEAFF.

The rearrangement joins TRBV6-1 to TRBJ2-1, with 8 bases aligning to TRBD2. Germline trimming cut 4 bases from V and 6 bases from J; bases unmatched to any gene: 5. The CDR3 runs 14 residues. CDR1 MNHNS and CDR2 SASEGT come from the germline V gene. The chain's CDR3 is CASSVAGGVNEQFF. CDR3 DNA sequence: TGTGCCAGCAGTGTCGCGGGGGGCGTCAATGAGCAGTTCTTC.

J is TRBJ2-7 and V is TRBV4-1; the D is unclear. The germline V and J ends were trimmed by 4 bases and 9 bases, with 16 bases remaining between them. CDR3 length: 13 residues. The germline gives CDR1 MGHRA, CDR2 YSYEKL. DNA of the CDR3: TGCGCCAGCAGCCCGGGCTGGGGTGGCGGGCAGTACTTC. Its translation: CASSPGWGGGQYF.

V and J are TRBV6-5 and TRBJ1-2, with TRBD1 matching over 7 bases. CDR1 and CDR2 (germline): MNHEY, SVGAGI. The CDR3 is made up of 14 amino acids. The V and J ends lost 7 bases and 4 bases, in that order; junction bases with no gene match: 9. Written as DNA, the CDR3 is TGTGCCAGCAACAACAGGGGAGAGACCTATGGCTACACCTTC. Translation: CASNNRGETYGYTF.

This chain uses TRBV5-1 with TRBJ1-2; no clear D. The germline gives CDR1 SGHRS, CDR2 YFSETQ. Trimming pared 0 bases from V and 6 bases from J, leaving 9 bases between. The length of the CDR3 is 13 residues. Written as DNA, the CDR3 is TGCGCCAGCAGCTTGGAGGGAGGTGATGGCTACACCTTC. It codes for CASSLEGGDGYTF.

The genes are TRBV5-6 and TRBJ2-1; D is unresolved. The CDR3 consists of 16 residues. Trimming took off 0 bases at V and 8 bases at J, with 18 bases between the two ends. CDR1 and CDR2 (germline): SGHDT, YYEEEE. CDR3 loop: CASSLDQAAGEDEQFF. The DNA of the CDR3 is TGTGCCAGCAGCTTGGACCAGGCAGCCGGAGAGGATGAGCAGTTCTTC.

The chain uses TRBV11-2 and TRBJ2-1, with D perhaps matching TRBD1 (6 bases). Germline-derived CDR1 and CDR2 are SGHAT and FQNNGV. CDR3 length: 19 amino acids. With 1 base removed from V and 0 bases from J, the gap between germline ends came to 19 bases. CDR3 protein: CASSLAAGVHFSSYNEQFF. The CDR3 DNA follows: TGTGCCAGCAGCTTAGCCGCAGGGGTCCACTTTAGCTCCTACAATGAGCAGTTCTTC.

The DNA for the CDR3 is TGTGCCAGCAGCTTCTCAGGGGAAGAGACCCAGTACTTC. This encodes CASSFSGEETQYF. The chain has TRBV7-9 and TRBJ2-5; D is possibly TRBD1 (6 bases). The V gene's germline CDR1 is SEHNR and CDR2 FQNEAQ (reference sequence). The CDR3 loop spans 13 amino acids. The V gene lost 3 bases and the J gene lost 3 bases, with 8 bases spanning the gap.

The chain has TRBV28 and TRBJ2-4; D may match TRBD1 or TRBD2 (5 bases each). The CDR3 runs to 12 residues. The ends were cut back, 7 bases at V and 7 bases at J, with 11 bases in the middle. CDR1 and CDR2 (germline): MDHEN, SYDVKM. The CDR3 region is CASTPGTNIQYF. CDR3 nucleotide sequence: TGTGCCAGCACTCCCGGGACGAACATTCAGTACTTC.

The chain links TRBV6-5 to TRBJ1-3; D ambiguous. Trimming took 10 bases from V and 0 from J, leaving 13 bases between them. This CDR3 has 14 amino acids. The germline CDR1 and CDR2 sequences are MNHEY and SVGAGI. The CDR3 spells CATRRRSSGNTIYF. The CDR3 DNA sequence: TGTGCCACCAGACGCAGGAGCTCTGGAAACACCATATATTTT.

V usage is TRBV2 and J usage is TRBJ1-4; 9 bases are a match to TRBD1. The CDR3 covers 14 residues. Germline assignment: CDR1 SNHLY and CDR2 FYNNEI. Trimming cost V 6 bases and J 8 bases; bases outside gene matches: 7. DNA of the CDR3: TGTGCCAGCAGGTCGGACAGGGGAAGGGAAAAACTGTTTTTT. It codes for CASRSDRGREKLFF.